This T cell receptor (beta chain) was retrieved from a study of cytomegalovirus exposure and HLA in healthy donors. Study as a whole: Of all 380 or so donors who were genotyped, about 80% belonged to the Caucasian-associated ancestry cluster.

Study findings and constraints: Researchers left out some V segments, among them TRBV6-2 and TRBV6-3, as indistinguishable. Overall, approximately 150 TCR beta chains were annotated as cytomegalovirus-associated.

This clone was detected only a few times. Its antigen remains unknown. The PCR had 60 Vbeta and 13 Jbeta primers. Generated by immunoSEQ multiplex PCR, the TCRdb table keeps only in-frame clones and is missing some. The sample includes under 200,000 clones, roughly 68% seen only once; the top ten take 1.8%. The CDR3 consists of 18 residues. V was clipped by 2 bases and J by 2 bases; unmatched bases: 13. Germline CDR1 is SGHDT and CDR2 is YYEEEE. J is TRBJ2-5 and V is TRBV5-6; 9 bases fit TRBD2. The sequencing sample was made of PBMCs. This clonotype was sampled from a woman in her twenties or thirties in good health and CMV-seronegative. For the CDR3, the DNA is TGTGCCAGCAGCTTTTCTTGGCTAGCGGGATCTCTACAAGAGACCCAGTACTTC. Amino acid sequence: CASSFSWLAGSLQETQYF.